The text below deals with one T cell receptor beta chain. The germline V gene has CDR1 SQVTM and CDR2 ANQGSEA. CDR3 length equals 12 residues. V shed 6 bases and J shed 0 bases, with 8 bases lying between them. The entry originates in a study of technical replicates of blood from several donors. Produced via immunoSEQ multiplex PCR; TCRdb's table is partial and in-frame only. The profile covers about 62,000 clones, with about 98% appearing a single time and over 0.15% taken by the ten largest. This chain uses TRBV29-1 with TRBJ1-1, with TRBD1 as a possible D gene (5 bases). The sequence came from a human donor in good health. The sequenced sample consisted of T cells isolated from PBMCs. The CDR3: CSVLTVNTEAFF. The CDR3 coding sequence is TGCAGCGTGCTGACAGTGAACACTGAAGCTTTCTTT.